The sequence of this T cell receptor (beta chain) was determined in a study of vaccination and CD4 T cells after COVID-19. The study's findings and limits: SARS-CoV-2-reactive clonotypes rose nonsignificantly, with the median going from about 20 to 38.

With respect to this clonotype: What it recognizes is unknown. One end of the junction fails to match germline, which may point to a read error.

As for treatment: roughly ten-day PBMC culture with coronavirus spike peptide pools or control peptides (ViraFEST assay). Cultured CD4+ T cells had their DNA profiled by the Oncomine TCR Beta short-read assay. MiXCR was run by TCRdb on the PCR reads, yielding one entry per CDR3 protein. The table includes 20,000 or so distinct CDR3 sequences, roughly 47% detected once. CDR1 is SNHLY, CDR2 FYNNEI, per germline. The CDR3 length is 11 residues. The sample was CD4+ T cells from blood, cultured in vitro, taken before SARS-CoV-2 vaccination. The TCR sequence derives from a human donor who had recovered from COVID-19. The chain joins TRBV2 to TRBJ2-7; no reliable D call. The DNA of the CDR3 is TGTGCCAGCAGCCTCCAGGACGATGGTTTCTTC. Translating gives CASSLQDDGFF. Filled out from reference TRBV2 and TRBJ2-7, the complete variable domain reads EPEVTQTPSHQVTQMGQEVILRCVPISNHLYFYWYRQILGQKVEFLVSFYNNEISEKSEIFDDQFSVERPDGSNFTLKIRSTKLEDSAMYFCASSLQDDGFFGPGTRLTVT.